This T cell receptor beta chain was sequenced during a study of T cells in Graves' hyperthyroidism and ophthalmopathy. Notes on the study in general: The model forecast ophthalmopathy, anticipating it by a median approximately 6.2 months before onset.

This clonotype was counted only a few times. Its target is not known. RNA transcripts provided the source from which TCR beta CDR3 regions were amplified. TCR CDR3 regions were first amplified by RT-PCR with HTBI primers. TCRdb itself ran the multiplex PCR reads through MiXCR, one entry per CDR3 protein. The sample carries about 530,000 distinct CDR3 sequences, approximately 17% recorded once. Sequencing input: blood. The sequence derives from a woman under 30 with Graves' ophthalmopathy.

CDR3 amino acids: CASSLVVGASNQPQHF. CDR3 bases: TGTGCCAGCAGTTTAGTAGTTGGGGCTAGCAATCAGCCCCAGCATTTT. The V and J genes are TRBV28 and TRBJ1-5; D is possibly TRBD1 (5 bases). From germline, CDR1 is MDHEN and CDR2 SYDVKM. This CDR3 spans 16 amino acids. Trimming removed 2 bases at V and 0 bases at J, with 11 bases between.